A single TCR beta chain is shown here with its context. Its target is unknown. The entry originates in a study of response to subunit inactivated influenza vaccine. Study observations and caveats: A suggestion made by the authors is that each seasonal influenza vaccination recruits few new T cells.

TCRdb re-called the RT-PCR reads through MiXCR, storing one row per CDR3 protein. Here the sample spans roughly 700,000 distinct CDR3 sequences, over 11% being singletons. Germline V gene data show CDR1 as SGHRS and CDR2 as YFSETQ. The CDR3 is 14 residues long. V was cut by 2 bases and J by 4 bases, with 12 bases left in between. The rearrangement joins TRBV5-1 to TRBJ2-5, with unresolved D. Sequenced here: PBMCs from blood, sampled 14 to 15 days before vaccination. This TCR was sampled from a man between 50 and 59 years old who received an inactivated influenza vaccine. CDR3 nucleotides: TGCGCCAGCAGCTTTCCCGAGGCCTCAGAGACCCAGTACTTC. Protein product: CASSFPEASETQYF.